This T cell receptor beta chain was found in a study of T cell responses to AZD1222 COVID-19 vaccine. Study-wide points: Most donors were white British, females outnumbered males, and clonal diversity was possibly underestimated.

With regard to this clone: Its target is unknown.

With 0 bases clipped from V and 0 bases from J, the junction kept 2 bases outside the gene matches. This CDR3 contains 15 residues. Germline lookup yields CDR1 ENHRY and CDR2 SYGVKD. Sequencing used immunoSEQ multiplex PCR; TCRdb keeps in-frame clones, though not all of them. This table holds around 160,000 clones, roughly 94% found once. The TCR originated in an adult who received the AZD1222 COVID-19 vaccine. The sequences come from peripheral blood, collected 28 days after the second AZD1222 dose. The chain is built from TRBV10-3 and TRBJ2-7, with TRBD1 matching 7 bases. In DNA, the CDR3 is TGTGCCATCAGTGAGTCACAGGGGCCCTCCTACGAGCAGTACTTC. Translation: CAISESQGPSYEQYF.